The 30 T cell receptor beta chains in this list originate from one sample, sequenced in a study of Ad26.COV2.S vaccination and SARS-CoV-2 variants. Produced via immunoSEQ multiplex PCR; TCRdb's table is partial and in-frame only. Here the sample spans hundreds of thousands of clones, around 82% being singletons. Treatment specified: 19 received Ad26.COV2.S at low or high dose, single or two shots; about five received placebo; per-sample allocation not given. Vaccine and placebo recipients were sampled on day 63 after the first injection. Sequencing was performed on peripheral blood, taken in a trial of Ad26.COV2.S vaccine versus placebo. All receptors come from a person aged 18 to 59 who received the Ad26.COV2.S COVID-19 vaccine or a placebo.

This clone was observed once. This chain links TRBV9 with TRBJ2-7; D is possibly TRBD1 or TRBD2 (5 bases each). CDR1 SGDLS and CDR2 YYNGEE come from the germline V gene. This CDR3 is 14 amino acids long. The germline V and J ends were trimmed by 4 bases and 2 bases, with 13 bases remaining between them. Here the CDR3 reads CASSKAGSTYEQYF. CDR3 nucleotides: TGTGCCAGCAGCAAGGCAGGGAGCACCTACGAGCAGTACTTC.

The chain employs TRBV20-1 and TRBJ1-5; tentative D call: TRBD1 (6 bases). This CDR3 spans 17 amino acids. V dropped 3 bases and J dropped 3 bases, with 21 bases sitting between them. Looked up from germline, CDR1 is DFQATT and CDR2 is SNEGSKA (reference sequence). The CDR3 spells CSASDLDSSWSNQPQHF. DNA of the CDR3: TGCAGTGCTAGTGACCTGGACAGTTCTTGGTCCAATCAGCCCCAGCATTTT.

J is TRBJ2-5 and V is TRBV5-1; weak D call: TRBD2 (6 bases). The germline V gene encodes CDR1 SGHRS and CDR2 YFSETQ. This CDR3 region has 16 residues. Trimming took off 4 bases at V and 5 bases at J, with 21 bases between the two ends. CDR3 residues: CASSASGSYLVETQYF. DNA of the CDR3: TGCGCCAGCAGCGCCTCCGGGAGTTACCTTGTGGAGACCCAGTACTTC.

The rearrangement uses TRBV18 and TRBJ2-7, with a tentative D call TRBD2 (5 bases). Germline assignment: CDR1 KGHSH and CDR2 LQKENI. V lost 3 bases, J lost 3 bases, and 15 bases lay in between. This CDR3 region has 15 residues. The CDR3 region is CASSPGVTEGYEQYF. Written as DNA, the CDR3 is TGTGCCAGCTCACCCGGGGTCACCGAGGGCTACGAGCAGTACTTC. The whole variable domain, filled in from reference TRBV18 and TRBJ2-7, reads NAGVMQNPRHLVRRRGQEARLRCSPMKGHSHVYWYRQLPEEGLKFMVYLQKENIIDESGMPKERFSAEFPKEGPSILRIQQVVRGDSAAYFCASSPGVTEGYEQYFGPGTRLTVT.

This chain links TRBV5-4 with TRBJ2-2; a possible D gene is TRBD1 (6 bases). Per germline, CDR1 SGHNT and CDR2 YYREEE (reference sequence). V was cut by 5 bases and J by 6 bases, with 29 bases left in between. This CDR3 spans 19 amino acids. CDR3 amino acids: CASSLPGHSTSYSPGELFF. Written as DNA, the CDR3 is TGTGCCAGCAGTCTACCGGGACATTCGACAAGTTACAGCCCCGGGGAGCTGTTTTTT.

CDR3 sequence reads: CASSLSGQRLSGNTIYF. DNA for the CDR3: TGTGCCAGCAGCTTGTCGGGACAGCGACTTTCTGGAAACACCATATATTTT. This chain links TRBV5-5 with TRBJ1-3; 7 nucleotides align to TRBD1. With 1 base clipped from V and 1 base from J, the junction kept 8 bases outside the gene matches. Looked up from germline, CDR1 is SGHKS and CDR2 is YYEKEE (reference sequence). The CDR3 length is 17 residues.

The chain combines TRBV7-6 with TRBJ2-1, with TRBD2 identical over 9 bases. This CDR3 is built from 19 residues. V dropped 3 bases and J dropped 5; count of bases not matched to a gene: 17. The V gene's germline CDR1 is SGHVS and CDR2 FNYEAQ. The DNA of the CDR3 is TGTGCCAGCAGCTTCCGGACTAGCCTTAGCGGGAGCTCTCACAATGAGCAGTTCTTC. It is translated as CASSFRTSLSGSSHNEQFF. The variable domain in full, completed from reference TRBV7-6 and TRBJ2-1, reads GAGVSQSPRYKVTKRGQDVALRCDPISGHVSLYWYRQALGQGPEFLTYFNYEAQQDKSGLPNDRFSAERPEGSISTLTIQRTEQRDSAMYRCASSFRTSLSGSSHNEQFFGPGTRLTVL.

This sequence joins TRBV5-4 and TRBJ1-2, with D tentatively TRBD1 (6 bases). The germline gives CDR1 SGHNT, CDR2 YYREEE (reference sequence). V lost 0 bases to trimming and J lost 4 bases, with 16 bases between them. There are 16 residues in the CDR3. The CDR3 sequence is CASSLGLRGGSYGYTF. CDR3 nucleotides: TGTGCCAGCAGCTTGGGGTTACGGGGGGGCAGCTATGGCTACACCTTC.

This chain uses TRBV21-1 with TRBJ1-5. TRBV21-1 is assigned pseudogene status. CDR3 length equals 17 residues. In nucleotides, the CDR3 is TGTGCCAGCAGCAAAGCGCTAAGAGCGGGCGGCAATCAGCCCCAGCATTTT. This codes for CASSKALRAGGNQPQHF.

This clone was observed a handful of times. This chain uses TRBV3-1 (or the pseudogene TRBV3-2) with TRBJ1-5; 7 positions agree with TRBD1. The J segment lost 11 bases and the V segment lost 4 bases, leaving 11 bases of the junction unmatched. This CDR3 has 14 residues. Germline V gene sequence: CDR1 LGHDT, CDR2 YNNKEL (reference sequence). As DNA, the CDR3 is TGTGCCAGCAGCCTGGACAGGTGGGGAGGAGCCCAGCATTTT. Amino acid sequence: CASSLDRWGGAQHF.

This chain connects TRBV10-2 to TRBJ2-5; either TRBD1 or TRBD2 may fit D (5 bases each). V lost 0 bases and J lost 5, with 7 bases in between. CDR3 length: 13 amino acids. Per germline, CDR1 WSHSY and CDR2 SAAADI. The DNA of the CDR3 is TGCGCCAGCAGTGAGTCGGGACGGGAGACCCAGTACTTC. As protein: CASSESGRETQYF.

This clone was seen a few times. The chain employs TRBV4-1 and TRBJ2-7; D call uncertain. The CDR3 extends over 13 amino acids. In germline, CDR1 is MGHRA, CDR2 YSYEKL. V was shortened by 1 base and J by 6 bases, with 10 bases between the two germline ends. CDR3 loop: CASSQAEWAEQYF. Written as DNA, the CDR3 is TGCGCCAGCAGCCAAGCGGAGTGGGCCGAGCAGTACTTC.

The chain combines TRBV7-9 with TRBJ2-6, with D unresolved. Per the germline V gene, CDR1 is SEHNR and CDR2 is FQNEAQ (reference sequence). Between the trimmed V and J ends, which lost 1 base and 1 base, there was a span of 5 bases. This CDR3 has 15 residues. The CDR3 region is CASSLEESGANVLTF. The CDR3 bases are TGTGCCAGCAGCTTAGAGGAATCTGGGGCCAACGTCCTGACTTTC.

The V gene is TRBV3-1 (or the pseudogene TRBV3-2), the J gene TRBJ1-1, with TRBD1 matching 8 bases. Germline CDR1 and CDR2: LGHDT and YNNKEL (reference sequence). Losses at the gene ends were 0 bases for V and 0 bases for J; bases not matched to a gene: 9. The CDR3 has 18 amino acids. DNA for the CDR3: TGTGCCAGCAGCCAAGATTTACGGACAGGGCCCTTGAACACTGAAGCTTTCTTT. It is translated as CASSQDLRTGPLNTEAFF.

Remarks on this clone: Germline is not matched at one junction end, which may reflect a read error. The chain carries TRBV10-3 and TRBJ1-1; 10 positions agree with TRBD1. The CDR3 is made up of 13 amino acids. Germline lookup yields CDR1 ENHRY and CDR2 SYGVKD. Here the CDR3 reads CAISESSGQGYTF. The CDR3 nucleotides are TGTGCCATCAGTGAGTCGTCGGGACAGGGGTACACCTTT.

V gene TRBV5-6 combines with J gene TRBJ1-4; weak D call: TRBD1 (6 bases). Germline CDR1 SGHDT, CDR2 YYEEEE. CDR3 length equals 18 residues. V lost 4 bases to trimming and J lost 0 bases, with 19 bases between them. The CDR3 loop reads CASSPIRGAIATNEKLFF. In nucleotides, the CDR3 is TGTGCCAGCAGCCCTATTAGGGGGGCGATTGCAACTAATGAAAAACTGTTTTTT.

The rearrangement links TRBV29-1 to TRBJ1-2, with D maybe TRBD1 (5 bases). The CDR3 is 12 residues long. Germline lookup yields CDR1 SQVTM and CDR2 ANQGSEA. V dropped 5 bases and J dropped 6 bases, with 13 bases sitting between them. CDR3 coding DNA: TGCAGCGTTCTGCGGACACACGATGGCTACACCTTC. The encoded protein is CSVLRTHDGYTF.

Of note for this clone: The same CDR3 is also encoded by other DNA sequences in this sample. This chain links TRBV7-9 with TRBJ1-5; no clear D. Germline CDR1 is SEHNR and CDR2 is FQNEAQ (reference sequence). Trimming removed 1 base at V and 0 bases at J, with 4 bases between. This CDR3 has 14 amino acids. In nucleotides, the CDR3 is TGTGCCAGCAGCTTAGGGTATAGCAATCAGCCCCAGCATTTT. Residues: CASSLGYSNQPQHF.

This chain uses TRBV7-3 with TRBJ2-1; the D is unclear. The V end was cut by 2 bases, the J end by 0 bases, with 14 bases between. Looked up from germline, CDR1 is SGHTA and CDR2 is FQGTGA. CDR3 length: 17 amino acids. The CDR3 reads CASSLGSDSSSYNEQFF. The CDR3 DNA is TGTGCCAGCAGCTTAGGTAGTGACTCAAGCTCCTACAATGAGCAGTTCTTC.

The chain combines TRBV2 with TRBJ2-5, with 8 bases identical to TRBD2. The CDR3 length is 16 residues. Trimming took 4 bases from V and 6 from J; bases not matched to a gene: 13. Per the germline V gene, CDR1 is SNHLY and CDR2 is FYNNEI. Here the CDR3 DNA reads TGTGCCAGCAGTGTGTTTGAGGGGCGGGGGGATAAGACCCAGTACTTC. As protein: CASSVFEGRGDKTQYF. Full variable domain (outside the CDR3, taken from reference TRBV2 and TRBJ2-5): EPEVTQTPSHQVTQMGQEVILRCVPISNHLYFYWYRQILGQKVEFLVSFYNNEISEKSEIFDDQFSVERPDGSNFTLKIRSTKLEDSAMYFCASSVFEGRGDKTQYFGPGTRLLVL.

This rearrangement joins TRBV6-5 to TRBJ1-2; TRBD1 matches at 8 bases. The CDR3 is 14 residues long. The V gene end was trimmed by 4 bases and the J gene end by 5 bases; junction bases not matched to a gene: 6. CDR1 is MNHEY and CDR2 is SVGAGI in the germline V gene. The CDR3 region is CASSSDRGGYGYTF. Written as DNA, the CDR3 is TGTGCCAGCAGTTCCGACAGGGGTGGGTATGGCTACACCTTC.

This chain uses TRBV9 with TRBJ2-7, with no clear D. The germline V gene encodes CDR1 SGDLS and CDR2 YYNGEE. Deletions cut 0 bases from V and 5 bases from J, with 21 bases between. The length of the CDR3 is 17 residues. The CDR3 DNA sequence: TGTGCCAGCAGCGTAGTTACCGGGCCCCACGTGGGGAACGAGCAGTACTTC. Translation gives CASSVVTGPHVGNEQYF.

The rearrangement joins TRBV14 to TRBJ1-2; the D is unclear. In germline, CDR1 is SGHDN, CDR2 FVKESK. The CDR3 covers 13 residues. V was clipped by 3 bases and J by 5 bases, with 10 bases between them. The CDR3 region has the DNA TGTGCCAGCAGCCATGGGCCGACGTATGGCTACACCTTC. It encodes CASSHGPTYGYTF.

This clone was counted a few times. V gene TRBV19 combines with J gene TRBJ1-2; D gene ambiguous. The CDR3 loop spans 13 amino acids. Trimming removed 3 bases from V and 8 bases from J, with 13 bases in between. The V gene's germline CDR1 is LNHDA and CDR2 SQIVND (reference sequence). The CDR3 sequence is CASSIPPLQGYTF. The CDR3 nucleotides are TGTGCCAGTAGTATCCCCCCACTACAGGGCTACACCTTC.

This clone was counted between two and nine times. This rearrangement joins TRBV6-5 to TRBJ1-1, with 7 bases aligning to TRBD1. Trimming cost V 4 bases and J 2 bases; bases outside gene matches: 4. The CDR3 has 14 amino acids. Germline V CDR1 and CDR2: MNHEY, SVGAGI. The CDR3 sequence is CASSLGQINTEAFF. The CDR3 DNA sequence: TGTGCCAGCAGTTTGGGACAGATCAACACTGAAGCTTTCTTT.

The CDR3 spells CASSPFGGNSPLHF. The CDR3 DNA follows: TGTGCCAGTAGCCCCTTCGGGGGGAATTCACCCCTCCACTTT. The V and J genes are TRBV19 and TRBJ1-6, with D possibly matching TRBD1 (5 bases). The CDR3 is made up of 14 amino acids. The V end was cut by 6 bases, the J end by 7 bases, with 13 bases between. Germline V gene data show CDR1 as LNHDA and CDR2 as SQIVND (reference sequence).

The chain couples TRBV7-6 to TRBJ2-2; 7 bases map to TRBD2. In germline, CDR1 is SGHVS, CDR2 FNYEAQ. The CDR3 length is 15 residues. The J segment lost 6 bases and the V segment lost 2 bases, leaving 6 bases of the junction unmatched. DNA of the CDR3: TGTGCCAGCAGCTTAATTAGCGGGTTCGCCGGGGAGCTGTTTTTT. As protein: CASSLISGFAGELFF.

J is TRBJ1-1 and V is TRBV7-9; D perhaps matches TRBD1 (6 bases). Trimming took 3 bases from V and 4 from J, leaving 9 bases between them. The germline gives CDR1 SEHNR, CDR2 FQNEAQ (reference sequence). The CDR3 consists of 13 residues. CDR3 in amino acids: CASSFSGATEAFF. The CDR3, as DNA: TGTGCCAGCAGCTTTTCAGGGGCCACTGAAGCTTTCTTT. The complete variable domain, with remaining parts taken from reference TRBV7-9 and TRBJ1-1, reads DTGVSQNPRHKITKRGQNVTFRCDPISEHNRLYWYRQTLGQGPEFLTYFQNEAQLEKSRLLSDRFSAERPKGSFSTLEIQRTEQGDSAMYLCASSFSGATEAFFGQGTRLTVV.

This chain links TRBV19 with TRBJ1-3; no firm D call. Trimming took off 1 base at V and 0 bases at J, with 7 bases between the two ends. This CDR3 is 15 amino acids long. CDR1 and CDR2 from the germline V gene are LNHDA and SQIVND (reference sequence). CDR3 bases: TGTGCCAGTAGTATAGCGGCGAACTCTGGAAACACCATATATTTT. As protein: CASSIAANSGNTIYF.

This rearrangement joins TRBV4-1 to TRBJ1-1, with D perhaps TRBD1 (6 bases). The CDR3 is made up of 16 amino acids. With 4 bases removed from V and 4 bases from J, the gap between germline ends came to 19 bases. From germline, CDR1 is MGHRA and CDR2 YSYEKL. CDR3 nucleotides: TGCGCCAGCAGCCGCGACTTACAGGGTTCGTTCACTGAAGCTTTCTTT. Amino acid sequence: CASSRDLQGSFTEAFF.